The 26 T cell receptor beta chains below all came from one sample that was sequenced in a study of response to subunit inactivated influenza vaccine. TCRdb recomputed calls from the RT-PCR reads with MiXCR, one row per CDR3 protein. The repertoire has about 830,000 distinct CDR3 sequences, roughly 20% of them found once; the top ten carry approximately 10%. This specimen was PBMCs from blood, taken more than 4 days after vaccination. These receptor sequences come from a man aged 50 or older who received an inactivated influenza vaccine.

CDR3 protein: CASSQEGPGQGPETQYF. Here the CDR3 DNA reads TGTGCCAGCAGCCAAGAGGGTCCGGGACAGGGGCCAGAGACCCAGTACTTC. The chain couples TRBV3-1 to TRBJ2-5, with 10 bases lining up with TRBD1. The germline V gene has CDR1 LGHDT and CDR2 YNNKEL (reference sequence). The CDR3 is 17 residues long. V gave up 0 bases and J gave up 4 bases; unmatched junction bases: 8.

The chain has TRBV12-3 or TRBV12-4 and TRBJ2-1, with 9 bases fitting TRBD2. Trimming cost V 6 bases and J 4 bases; bases outside gene matches: 10. CDR3 length: 16 residues. This CDR3 is CASSQRDSGGYNEQFF. CDR3 nucleotides: TGTGCCAGCAGCCAGAGAGATAGCGGGGGATACAATGAGCAGTTCTTC.

A few counts support this clonotype. The chain couples TRBV4-2 to TRBJ2-6; maybe TRBD1 (6 bases). V was clipped by 1 base and J by 0 bases, with 7 bases between them. Germline V gene lookup returns CDR1 LGHNA and CDR2 YNFKEQ. The CDR3 covers 16 residues. In nucleotides, the CDR3 is TGTGCCAGCAGCCAAGGGACAGCCTCTGGGGCCAACGTCCTGACTTTC. This codes for CASSQGTASGANVLTF.

The gene calls are TRBV29-1 and TRBJ2-4; D is undetermined. Trimming stripped 6 bases from V and 1 base from J, with 10 bases between. Looked up from germline, CDR1 is SQVTM and CDR2 is ANQGSEA. The CDR3 consists of 13 residues. The CDR3: CSVAGRAKNIQYF. The CDR3 DNA sequence: TGCAGCGTAGCAGGCAGGGCCAAAAACATTCAGTACTTC.

This clonotype appeared a few times. The V gene is TRBV5-1, the J gene TRBJ2-7; TRBD1 or TRBD2 may be the D gene (5 bases each). The CDR3 consists of 15 residues. Germline V gene lookup returns CDR1 SGHRS and CDR2 YFSETQ. Deletions cut 6 bases from V and 5 bases from J, with 21 bases between. The DNA of the CDR3 is TGCGCCAGCAATCTTCGCGATCTGGGGACCCACGAGCAGTACTTC. It specifies CASNLRDLGTHEQYF.

V and J are TRBV29-1 and TRBJ1-1; perhaps TRBD1 as D (5 bases). This CDR3 has 13 amino acids. Germline loops: CDR1 SQVTM, CDR2 ANQGSEA. V was pared by 7 bases and J by 3 bases, with 15 bases between. This CDR3 is CSALGGEYTEAFF. CDR3 DNA sequence: TGCAGCGCTCTGGGAGGGGAGTACACTGAAGCTTTCTTT.

The V and J genes are TRBV6-8 and TRBJ2-7; the D is unclear. Germline CDR1 MNHGY, CDR2 SAAAGT. Trimming pared 7 bases from V and 6 bases from J, leaving 19 bases between. This CDR3 has 14 residues. The chain's CDR3 is CASTPGPCRCEQYF. CDR3 in DNA: TGTGCCAGCACCCCCGGACCCTGCAGGTGCGAGCAGTACTTC.

This chain uses TRBV7-2 with TRBJ2-5, with a possible D match to TRBD2 (6 bases). Germline-derived CDR1 and CDR2 are SGHTA and FQGNSA. V lost 3 bases, J lost 2 bases, and 13 bases lay in between. The CDR3 consists of 15 residues. In nucleotides, the CDR3 is TGTGCCAGCAGCTTGGGTATGCGGGGTCAAGAGACCCAGTACTTC. This codes for CASSLGMRGQETQYF.

This clonotype occurred a few times. The chain carries TRBV20-1 and TRBJ1-5, with a tentative D call TRBD1 (5 bases). V was pared by 0 bases and J by 7 bases, with 13 bases between. CDR3 length: 14 residues. The germline V gene encodes CDR1 DFQATT and CDR2 SNEGSKA (reference sequence). The CDR3 sequence is CSARDVGGHQPQHF. The CDR3, as DNA: TGCAGTGCTAGAGATGTGGGCGGACACCAGCCCCAGCATTTT.

This clonotype was seen many times. The V call is TRBV5-1, the J call TRBJ2-3; TRBD1 aligns across 9 bases. In germline, CDR1 is SGHRS, CDR2 YFSETQ. The CDR3 length is 15 residues. Unmatched junction bases numbered 7, after V lost 4 bases and J lost 4 bases. The CDR3: CASSLQGQGPDTQYF. In DNA form, the CDR3 reads TGCGCCAGCAGCCTACAGGGACAGGGCCCAGATACGCAGTATTTT.

Many counts were recorded for this clonotype. The rearrangement uses TRBV12-3 or TRBV12-4 and TRBJ1-6, with D maybe TRBD1 (6 bases). The CDR3 is 15 amino acids. The germline V and J ends were trimmed by 5 bases and 7 bases, with 15 bases remaining between them. The CDR3 spells CASSANRAGNSPLHF. The CDR3 nucleotides read TGTGCCAGCAGTGCTAACAGGGCTGGGAATTCACCCCTCCACTTT.

The chain combines TRBV7-9 with TRBJ2-3; D may correspond to TRBD1 or TRBD2 (5 bases each). The CDR3 has 14 amino acids. Germline values: CDR1 SEHNR, CDR2 FQNEAQ (reference sequence). V was cut by 5 bases and J by 1 base, with 10 bases left in between. The CDR3 loop is CASSIWDGTDTQYF. The CDR3 DNA reads as TGTGCCAGCAGCATATGGGACGGCACAGATACGCAGTATTTT.

This clonotype was detected a few times. The J gene is TRBJ2-3, the V gene TRBV7-9; possible D gene TRBD1, 5 bases. The CDR3 has 15 residues. Germline CDR1 and CDR2: SEHNR and FQNEAQ (reference sequence). V lost 6 bases and J lost 2, with 15 bases in between. CDR3 nucleotide sequence: TGTGCCAGCAGTCAAGAAGGGGCCTACACAGATACGCAGTATTTT. It encodes CASSQEGAYTDTQYF.

This clonotype appeared a few times. V usage is TRBV12-3 or TRBV12-4 and J usage is TRBJ2-6, with 7 bases that match TRBD1. Germline trimming cut 5 bases from V and 4 bases from J; bases unmatched to any gene: 5. This CDR3 has 15 residues. The CDR3 sequence is CASSRTGDGANVLTF. CDR3 in DNA: TGTGCCAGCAGTCGAACAGGGGACGGGGCCAACGTCCTGACTTTC.

At least ten counts were recorded for this clonotype. The chain couples TRBV10-3 to TRBJ1-1, with 7 nucleotides matching TRBD1. Germline V gene lookup returns CDR1 ENHRY and CDR2 SYGVKD. The trim removed 3 bases at V and 6 bases at J, leaving 4 bases unmatched. The CDR3 is 13 residues long. DNA for the CDR3: TGTGCCATCAGTGAAGGGGACAGTCCTGAAGCTTTCTTT. Amino acid sequence: CAISEGDSPEAFF.

This clonotype occurred a few times. The chain links TRBV5-1 to TRBJ1-1, with 10 bases matching TRBD1. V dropped 4 bases and J dropped 5; count of bases not matched to a gene: 8. The germline CDR1 and CDR2 sequences are SGHRS and YFSETQ. CDR3 length: 15 amino acids. The CDR3 bases are TGCGCCAGCAGCGGACGGGACAGGGGATGGACTGAAGCTTTCTTT. Its protein product is CASSGRDRGWTEAFF. The full variable domain, rest sourced from reference TRBV5-1 and TRBJ1-1, is KAGVTQTPRYLIKTRGQQVTLSCSPISGHRSVSWYQQTPGQGLQFLFEYFSETQRNKGNFPGRFSGRQFSNSRSEMNVSTLELGDSALYLCASSGRDRGWTEAFFGQGTRLTVV.

The chain recombines TRBV4-2 with TRBJ2-5, with unresolved D. The CDR3 extends over 14 amino acids. Germline CDR1 and CDR2: LGHNA and YNFKEQ. The V end lost 1 base, the J end lost 0 bases, and 6 bases lay between the germline ends. CDR3: CASSQGTDQETQYF. The CDR3 DNA is TGTGCCAGCAGCCAAGGGACGGACCAAGAGACCCAGTACTTC.

The chain recombines TRBV12-3 or TRBV12-4 with TRBJ1-5, with TRBD1 identical over 11 bases. The CDR3 sequence is 13 residues long. J was trimmed by 8 bases and V by 5 bases; bases with no gene match: 2. The CDR3: CASSQGQGEPQHF. For the CDR3, the DNA is TGTGCCAGCAGTCAGGGACAGGGGGAGCCCCAGCATTTT.

The chain couples TRBV5-1 to TRBJ2-7; possibly TRBD1 or TRBD2 for D (5 bases each). CDR3 size: 16 residues. Looked up from germline, CDR1 is SGHRS and CDR2 is YFSETQ. The V and J ends lost 0 bases and 2 bases respectively, with 15 bases between them. Written as DNA, the CDR3 is TGCGCCAGCAGCTTGGACACCGGGACGGATACCTACGAGCAGTACTTC. The encoded protein is CASSLDTGTDTYEQYF.

The V gene is TRBV20-1, the J gene TRBJ2-5, with 9 bases matching TRBD1. This CDR3 region has 16 residues. Trimming cost V 0 bases and J 4 bases; bases outside gene matches: 9. In germline, CDR1 is DFQATT, CDR2 SNEGSKA (reference sequence). The CDR3 loop reads CSARDPGQGTGETQYF. CDR3 nucleotide sequence: TGCAGTGCTAGAGATCCCGGACAGGGGACGGGAGAGACCCAGTACTTC.

This clonotype was counted a few times. The chain links TRBV20-1 to TRBJ2-1; D may be TRBD1 (6 bases). The germline gives CDR1 DFQATT, CDR2 SNEGSKA (reference sequence). The CDR3 is 14 amino acids. V dropped 4 bases and J dropped 5 bases, with 15 bases sitting between them. The CDR3 DNA is TGCAGTGCTACTTTCGGGGCAGGGGACAATGAGCAGTTCTTC. Its translation is CSATFGAGDNEQFF.

This clonotype was found a few times. The chain is built from TRBV20-1 and TRBJ2-1; 12 nucleotides line up with TRBD2. This CDR3 comprises 16 residues. Trimming took 0 bases from V and 5 from J; bases not matched to a gene: 5. Germline-derived CDR1 and CDR2 are DFQATT and SNEGSKA (reference sequence). The CDR3 DNA follows: TGCAGTGCTAGAGATCTTCGACTAGCGGGAGACAATGAGCAGTTCTTC. Protein: CSARDLRLAGDNEQFF.

The rearrangement joins TRBV6-2 or TRBV6-3 to TRBJ1-5; perhaps TRBD1 as D (5 bases). Trimming pared 5 bases from V and 6 bases from J, leaving 17 bases between. The CDR3 is 15 amino acids. Germline loops: CDR1 MNHEY, CDR2 SVGEGT. For the CDR3, the DNA is TGTGCCAGCAGTCCCTTGAAGGGGTTCACTCAGCCCCAGCATTTT. It translates to CASSPLKGFTQPQHF.

The chain carries TRBV2 and TRBJ1-5; D might be TRBD1 (6 bases). Per the germline V gene, CDR1 is SNHLY and CDR2 is FYNNEI. The CDR3 runs to 13 residues. The V and J ends lost 5 bases and 7 bases respectively, with 12 bases between them. The CDR3 sequence is CASSRQDRQPQHF. In DNA form, the CDR3 reads TGTGCCAGCAGTCGACAGGATCGGCAGCCCCAGCATTTT. Combining the CDR3 with reference TRBV2 and TRBJ1-5 gives the whole variable domain EPEVTQTPSHQVTQMGQEVILRCVPISNHLYFYWYRQILGQKVEFLVSFYNNEISEKSEIFDDQFSVERPDGSNFTLKIRSTKLEDSAMYFCASSRQDRQPQHFGDGTRLSIL.

This clonotype was counted only a few times. The chain is built from TRBV24-1 and TRBJ2-2; 7 bases are shared with TRBD1. The germline CDR1 and CDR2 sequences are KGHDR and SFDVKD. V was clipped by 3 bases and J by 5 bases; unmatched bases: 8. The CDR3 sequence is 16 residues long. The CDR3 nucleotides are TGTGCCACCAGTGATGTGACAGGGATGGGAACCGGGGAGCTGTTTTTT. Its translation: CATSDVTGMGTGELFF.

This clonotype was seen ten or more times. V and J are TRBV12-3 or TRBV12-4 and TRBJ1-5; the D gene is possibly TRBD1 (5 bases). Deletions cut 3 bases from V and 6 bases from J, with 6 bases between. The length of the CDR3 is 12 residues. The CDR3 spells CASSFQGQPQHF. The CDR3, as DNA: TGTGCCAGCAGTTTTCAGGGTCAGCCCCAGCATTTT.